This T cell receptor beta chain comes out of a study of radiotherapy plus CTLA-4 blockade in lung cancer. Study-wide context: With approximately 33% of patients having disease control, objective responses were seen in about 18%. Study results and caveats: Following radiotherapy plus ipilimumab, tumor-derived TCR clones expanded in the blood.

The assay was immunoSEQ multiplex PCR, and TCRdb's table has in-frame clones only and misses some. The profile covers under 95,000 clones, with under 90% appearing a single time and approximately 0.81% taken by the ten largest. Patients with chemo-refractory metastatic non-small-cell lung cancer received focal radiation plus CTLA-4 blockade with ipilimumab. The germline V gene has CDR1 MRHNA and CDR2 SNTAGT. Trimming left V 6 bases short and J 8 bases short, with 16 bases between. CDR3 length: 13 residues. A note on this clone: The target antigen is unknown.

The sequencing used peripheral blood, collected from a patient treated with radiotherapy plus ipilimumab. The clonotype originates from a human donor with non-small cell lung cancer who had stable disease on radiotherapy plus ipilimumab. This chain links TRBV6-4 with TRBJ1-2, with D maybe TRBD1 (6 bases). The CDR3 here is CASSATGLDGYTF. The CDR3 nucleotides read TGTGCCAGCAGCGCCACAGGGTTGGACGGCTACACCTTC.